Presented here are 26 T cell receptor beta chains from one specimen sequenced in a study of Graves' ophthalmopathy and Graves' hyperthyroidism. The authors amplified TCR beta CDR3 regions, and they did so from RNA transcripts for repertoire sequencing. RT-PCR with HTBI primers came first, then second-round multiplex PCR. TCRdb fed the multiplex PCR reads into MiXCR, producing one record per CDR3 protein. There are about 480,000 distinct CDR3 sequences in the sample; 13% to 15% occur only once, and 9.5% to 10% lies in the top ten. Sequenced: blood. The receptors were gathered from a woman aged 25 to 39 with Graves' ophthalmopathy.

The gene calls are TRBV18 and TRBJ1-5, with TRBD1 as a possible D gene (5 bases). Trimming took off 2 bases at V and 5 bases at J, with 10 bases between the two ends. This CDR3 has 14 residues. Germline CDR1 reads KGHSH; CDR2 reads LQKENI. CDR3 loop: CASSPWGGDQPQHF. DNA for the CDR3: TGTGCCAGCTCACCATGGGGGGGGGATCAGCCCCAGCATTTT.

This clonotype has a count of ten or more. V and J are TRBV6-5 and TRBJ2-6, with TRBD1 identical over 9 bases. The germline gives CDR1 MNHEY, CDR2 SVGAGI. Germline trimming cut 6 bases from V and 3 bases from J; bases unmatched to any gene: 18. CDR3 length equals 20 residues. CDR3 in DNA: TGTGCCAGCAGGGGGGGGACAGGGTGGACCGCCATCGTTGGGGCCAACGTCCTGACTTTC. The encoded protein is CASRGGTGWTAIVGANVLTF.

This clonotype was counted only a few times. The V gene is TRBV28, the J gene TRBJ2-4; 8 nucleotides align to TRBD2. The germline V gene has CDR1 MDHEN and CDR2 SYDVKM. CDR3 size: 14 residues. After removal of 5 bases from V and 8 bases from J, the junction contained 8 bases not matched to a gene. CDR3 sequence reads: CASSPRGAGDIQYF. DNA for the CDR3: TGTGCCAGCAGTCCCCGGGGAGCGGGAGACATTCAGTACTTC.

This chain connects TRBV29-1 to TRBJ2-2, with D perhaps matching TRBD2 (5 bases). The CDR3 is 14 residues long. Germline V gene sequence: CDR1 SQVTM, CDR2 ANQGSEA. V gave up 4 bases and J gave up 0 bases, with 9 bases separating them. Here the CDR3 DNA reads TGCAGCGTTGGGCGGCGGGCGAACACCGGGGAGCTGTTTTTT. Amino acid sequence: CSVGRRANTGELFF.

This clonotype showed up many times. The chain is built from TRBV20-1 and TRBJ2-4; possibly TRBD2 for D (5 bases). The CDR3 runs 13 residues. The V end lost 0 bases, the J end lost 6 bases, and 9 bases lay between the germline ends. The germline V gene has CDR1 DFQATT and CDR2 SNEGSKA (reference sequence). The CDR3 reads CSARDNAGNIQYF. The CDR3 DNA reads TGCAGTGCTAGAGATAATGCGGGAAACATTCAGTACTTC.

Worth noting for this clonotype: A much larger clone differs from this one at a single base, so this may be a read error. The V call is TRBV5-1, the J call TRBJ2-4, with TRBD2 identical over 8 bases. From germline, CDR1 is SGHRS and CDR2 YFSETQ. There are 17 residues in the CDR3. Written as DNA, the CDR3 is TGCGCCAGCAGCTTGAACCAGCGGGGGTTATCCAAAAACGTTCAGTACTTC. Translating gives CASSLNQRGLSKNVQYF.

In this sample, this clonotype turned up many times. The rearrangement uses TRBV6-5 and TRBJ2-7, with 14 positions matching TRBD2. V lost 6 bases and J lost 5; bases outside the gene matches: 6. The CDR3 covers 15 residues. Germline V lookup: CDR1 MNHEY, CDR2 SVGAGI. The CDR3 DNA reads TGTGCCAGCAGGCCCCCGGGACTAGCGGGAGACGAGCAGTACTTC. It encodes CASRPPGLAGDEQYF.

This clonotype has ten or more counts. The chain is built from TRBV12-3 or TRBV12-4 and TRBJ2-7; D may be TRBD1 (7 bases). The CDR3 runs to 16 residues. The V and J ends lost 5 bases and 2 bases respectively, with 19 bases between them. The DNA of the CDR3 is TGTGCCAGCAGTGGGGGACTCGGGACAGTTGCCTACGAGCAGTACTTC. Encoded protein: CASSGGLGTVAYEQYF.

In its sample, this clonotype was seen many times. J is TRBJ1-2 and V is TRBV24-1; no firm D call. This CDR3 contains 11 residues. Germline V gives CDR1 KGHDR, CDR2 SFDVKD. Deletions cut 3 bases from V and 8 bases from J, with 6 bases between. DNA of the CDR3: TGTGCCACCAGTGATCAACGGGGCTACACCTTC. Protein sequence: CATSDQRGYTF.

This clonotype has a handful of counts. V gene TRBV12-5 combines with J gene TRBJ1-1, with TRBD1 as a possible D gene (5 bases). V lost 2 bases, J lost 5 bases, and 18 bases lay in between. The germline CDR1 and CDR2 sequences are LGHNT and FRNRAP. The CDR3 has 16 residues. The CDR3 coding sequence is TGTGCTAGTGGTTTGCCCCGCGGGGGGTTCGGAACTGAAGCTTTCTTT. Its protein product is CASGLPRGGFGTEAFF. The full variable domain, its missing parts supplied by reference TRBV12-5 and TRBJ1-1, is DARVTQTPRHKVTEMGQEVTMRCQPILGHNTVFWYRQTMMQGLELLAYFRNRAPLDDSGMPKDRFSAEMPDATLATLKIQPSEPRDSAVYFCASGLPRGGFGTEAFFGQGTRLTVV.

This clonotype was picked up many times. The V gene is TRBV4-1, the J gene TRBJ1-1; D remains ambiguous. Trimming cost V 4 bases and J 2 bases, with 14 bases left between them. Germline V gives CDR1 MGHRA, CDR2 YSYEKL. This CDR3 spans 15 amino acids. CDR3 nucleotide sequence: TGCGCCAGCAGCCCCTACCTCTTAGGAAACACTGAAGCTTTCTTT. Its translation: CASSPYLLGNTEAFF.

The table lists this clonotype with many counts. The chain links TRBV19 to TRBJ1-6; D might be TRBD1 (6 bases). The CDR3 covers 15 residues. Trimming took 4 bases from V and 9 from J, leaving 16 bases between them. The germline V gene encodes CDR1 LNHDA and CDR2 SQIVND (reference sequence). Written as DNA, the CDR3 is TGTGCCAGTAGTAGGTGGGGGCAGGGAAGTTCACCCCTCCACTTT. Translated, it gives CASSRWGQGSSPLHF.

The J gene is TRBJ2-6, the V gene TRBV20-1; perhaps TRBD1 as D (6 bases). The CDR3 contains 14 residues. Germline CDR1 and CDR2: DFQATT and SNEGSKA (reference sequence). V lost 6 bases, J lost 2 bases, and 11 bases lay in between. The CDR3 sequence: CSAPPGAGANVLTF. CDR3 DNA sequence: TGCAGTGCGCCGCCAGGGGCTGGGGCCAACGTCCTGACTTTC.

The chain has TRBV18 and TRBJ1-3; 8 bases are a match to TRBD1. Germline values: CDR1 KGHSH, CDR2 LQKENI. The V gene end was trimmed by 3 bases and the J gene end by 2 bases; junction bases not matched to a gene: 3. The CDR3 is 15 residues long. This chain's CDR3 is CASSPDRVPGNTIYF. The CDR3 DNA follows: TGTGCCAGCTCACCGGACAGGGTGCCTGGAAACACCATATATTTT.

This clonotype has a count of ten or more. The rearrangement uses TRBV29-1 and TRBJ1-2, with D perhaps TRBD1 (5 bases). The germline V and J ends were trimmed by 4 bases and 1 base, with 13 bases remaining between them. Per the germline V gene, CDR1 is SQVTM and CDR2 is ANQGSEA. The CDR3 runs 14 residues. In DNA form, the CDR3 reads TGCAGCGTTGGGGACGGCCGAGATAACTATGGCTACACCTTC. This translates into CSVGDGRDNYGYTF.

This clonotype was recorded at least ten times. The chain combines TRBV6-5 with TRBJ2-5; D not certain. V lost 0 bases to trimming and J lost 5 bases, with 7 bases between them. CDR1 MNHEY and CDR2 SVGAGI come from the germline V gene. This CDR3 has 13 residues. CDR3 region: CASSYSSSETQYF. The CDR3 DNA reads TGTGCCAGCAGTTACTCTTCGTCGGAGACCCAGTACTTC.

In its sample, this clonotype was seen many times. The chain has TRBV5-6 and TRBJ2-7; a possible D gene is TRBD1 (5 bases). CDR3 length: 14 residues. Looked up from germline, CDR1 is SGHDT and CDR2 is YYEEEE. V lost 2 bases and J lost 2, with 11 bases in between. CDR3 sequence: CASSLGVIAYEQYF. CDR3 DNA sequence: TGTGCCAGCAGCTTAGGGGTGATCGCCTACGAGCAGTACTTC.

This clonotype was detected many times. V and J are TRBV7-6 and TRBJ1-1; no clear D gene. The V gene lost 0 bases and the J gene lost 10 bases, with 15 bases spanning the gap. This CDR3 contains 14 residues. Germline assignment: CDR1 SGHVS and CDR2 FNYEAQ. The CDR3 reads CASSLAPGSSPAFF. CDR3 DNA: TGTGCCAGCAGCTTAGCCCCCGGGTCCTCCCCAGCTTTCTTT.

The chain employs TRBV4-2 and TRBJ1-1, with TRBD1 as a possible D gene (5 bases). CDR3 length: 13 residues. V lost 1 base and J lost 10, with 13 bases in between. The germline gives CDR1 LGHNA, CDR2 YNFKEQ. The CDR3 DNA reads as TGTGCCAGCAGCCAAGCCGGAACAGGAGGAGCTTTCTTT. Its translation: CASSQAGTGGAFF.

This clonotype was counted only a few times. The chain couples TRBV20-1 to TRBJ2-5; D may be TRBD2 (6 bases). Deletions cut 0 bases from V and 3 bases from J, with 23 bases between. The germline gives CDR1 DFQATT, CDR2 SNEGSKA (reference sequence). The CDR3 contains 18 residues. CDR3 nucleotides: TGCAGTGCTAGAGATGTGCGGGACCCTACAGTCTTGGAAGAGACCCAGTACTTC. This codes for CSARDVRDPTVLEETQYF.

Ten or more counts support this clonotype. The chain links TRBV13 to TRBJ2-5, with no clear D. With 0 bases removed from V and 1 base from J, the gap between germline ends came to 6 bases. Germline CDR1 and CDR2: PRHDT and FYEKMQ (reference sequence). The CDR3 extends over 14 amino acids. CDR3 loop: CASSLGTPQETQYF. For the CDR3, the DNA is TGTGCCAGCAGCTTAGGGACTCCCCAAGAGACCCAGTACTTC.

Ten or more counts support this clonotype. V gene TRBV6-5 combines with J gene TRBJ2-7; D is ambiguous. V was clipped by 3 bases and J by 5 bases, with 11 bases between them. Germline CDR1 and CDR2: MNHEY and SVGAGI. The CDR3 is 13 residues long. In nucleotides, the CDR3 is TGTGCCAGCAGTTATAACGGACCCGACGAGCAGTACTTC. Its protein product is CASSYNGPDEQYF.

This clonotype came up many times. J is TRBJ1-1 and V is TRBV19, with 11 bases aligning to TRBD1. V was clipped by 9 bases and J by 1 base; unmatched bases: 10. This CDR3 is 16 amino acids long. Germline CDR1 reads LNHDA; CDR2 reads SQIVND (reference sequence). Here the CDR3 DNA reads TGTGCCAGCACTCTCCGGACAGGGGGCTGGAACACTGAAGCTTTCTTT. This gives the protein CASTLRTGGWNTEAFF.

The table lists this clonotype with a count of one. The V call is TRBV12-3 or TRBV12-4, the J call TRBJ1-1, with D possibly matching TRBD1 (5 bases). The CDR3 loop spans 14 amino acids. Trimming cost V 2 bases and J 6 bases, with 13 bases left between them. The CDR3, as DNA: TGTGCCAGCAGTTTAAAGGGGTTTATCGCTGAAGCTTTCTTT. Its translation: CASSLKGFIAEAFF.

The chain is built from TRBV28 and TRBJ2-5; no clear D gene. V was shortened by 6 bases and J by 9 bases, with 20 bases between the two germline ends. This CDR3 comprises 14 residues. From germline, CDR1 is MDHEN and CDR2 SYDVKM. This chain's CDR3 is CASSGPLGIGAQYF. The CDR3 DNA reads TGTGCCAGCAGCGGGCCCCTGGGGATAGGAGCCCAGTACTTC. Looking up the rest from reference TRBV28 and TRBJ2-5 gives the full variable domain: DVKVTQSSRYLVKRTGEKVFLECVQDMDHENMFWYRQDPGLGLRLIYFSYDVKMKEKGDIPEGYSVSREKKERFSLILESASTNQTSMYLCASSGPLGIGAQYFGPGTRLLVL.

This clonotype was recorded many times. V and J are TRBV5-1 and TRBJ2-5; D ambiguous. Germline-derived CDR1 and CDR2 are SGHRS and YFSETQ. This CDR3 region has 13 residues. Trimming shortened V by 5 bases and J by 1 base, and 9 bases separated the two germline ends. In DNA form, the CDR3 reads TGCGCCAGCAGACCGTCCTTCCAAGAGACCCAGTACTTC. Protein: CASRPSFQETQYF. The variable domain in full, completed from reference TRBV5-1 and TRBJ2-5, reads KAGVTQTPRYLIKTRGQQVTLSCSPISGHRSVSWYQQTPGQGLQFLFEYFSETQRNKGNFPGRFSGRQFSNSRSEMNVSTLELGDSALYLCASRPSFQETQYFGPGTRLLVL.